The 8 T cell receptor beta chains below were found in one sample sequenced in a study of response to subunit inactivated influenza vaccine. TCRdb analysed the RT-PCR reads with MiXCR anew, one entry per CDR3 protein. This sample carries hundreds of thousands of distinct CDR3 sequences, around 13% of them seen once, and the ten largest clones take 6.5% to 8%. This specimen consisted of PBMCs from blood, obtained 14 days before vaccination. Receptors originate from a man in his fifties who received an inactivated influenza vaccine.

This rearrangement joins TRBV20-1 to TRBJ2-3; 10 positions match TRBD1. Germline V gene sequence: CDR1 DFQATT, CDR2 SNEGSKA (reference sequence). CDR3 size: 15 residues. Unmatched junction bases numbered 10, after V lost 5 bases and J lost 5 bases. CDR3 protein: CSAARDRGRLDTQYF. For the CDR3, the DNA is TGCAGTGCTGCCAGAGACAGGGGGCGCCTAGATACGCAGTATTTT.

The sample holds a few counts of this clonotype. The genes are TRBV6-5 and TRBJ1-1, with a weak D call TRBD1 (5 bases). The V end lost 0 bases, the J end lost 5 bases, and 10 bases lay between the germline ends. The CDR3 is made up of 14 amino acids. Germline V gene lookup returns CDR1 MNHEY and CDR2 SVGAGI. The DNA of the CDR3 is TGTGCCAGCAGTTACTCCGGCAGGGCTACTGAAGCTTTCTTT. Its translation: CASSYSGRATEAFF.

The chain links TRBV9 to TRBJ1-1, with 7 bases fitting TRBD1. The CDR3 has 16 amino acids. CDR1 and CDR2 (germline): SGDLS, YYNGEE. With 0 bases clipped from V and 0 bases from J, the junction kept 5 bases outside the gene matches. As DNA, the CDR3 is TGTGCCAGCAGCGTAGGGTCAGGGGGAATGAACACTGAAGCTTTCTTT. Translation gives CASSVGSGGMNTEAFF.

V usage is TRBV27 and J usage is TRBJ2-7, with a possible D match to TRBD2 (6 bases). The CDR3 spans 17 residues. The ends were cut back, 1 base at V and 4 bases at J, with 20 bases in the middle. Germline V lookup: CDR1 MNHEY, CDR2 SMNVEV (reference sequence). DNA for the CDR3: TGTGCCAGCAGTTTATTGGCGGGGCGGAGGGGTCGGTACGAGCAGTACTTC. This gives the protein CASSLLAGRRGRYEQYF.

This clonotype has just a few counts. V is TRBV28 and J is TRBJ1-6; 7 bases agree with TRBD1. Germline V gene lookup returns CDR1 MDHEN and CDR2 SYDVKM. This CDR3 contains 15 residues. J gave up 5 bases and V 4 bases, and 5 bases lay outside the gene matches. CDR3 loop: CASSSSTGNNSPLHF. In nucleotides, the CDR3 is TGTGCCAGCAGTTCCTCGACAGGGAATAATTCACCCCTCCACTTT.

This clonotype was seen at least ten times. V is TRBV10-3 and J is TRBJ1-1; the D is unclear. Germline V gene lookup returns CDR1 ENHRY and CDR2 SYGVKD. V was trimmed by 0 bases and J by 0 bases, leaving 5 bases between them. The CDR3 runs 14 residues. The CDR3 nucleotides are TGTGCCATCAGTGAGTCGACCGTGAACACTGAAGCTTTCTTT. As protein: CAISESTVNTEAFF.

This clonotype was counted between two and nine times. The V and J genes are TRBV28 and TRBJ2-7; D ambiguous. The germline V gene has CDR1 MDHEN and CDR2 SYDVKM. This CDR3 comprises 16 residues. V lost 5 bases and J 0 bases, leaving 17 bases between the germline ends. CDR3 nucleotide sequence: TGTGCCAGCAGTCTTTTCATGCCAAAGGACTCCTACGAGCAGTACTTC. Amino acids: CASSLFMPKDSYEQYF.

J is TRBJ2-1 and V is TRBV7-6; D is unresolved. Germline V gives CDR1 SGHVS, CDR2 FNYEAQ. V was trimmed by 2 bases and J by 9 bases, leaving 14 bases between them. The CDR3 has 14 amino acids. The CDR3 region is CASSLSTPPGEQFF. CDR3 nucleotides: TGTGCCAGCAGCTTAAGTACGCCGCCTGGTGAGCAGTTCTTC.